The clone carrying this T cell receptor beta chain was recorded many times. The target antigen is unknown. Reverse transcription used roughly 480 ng RNA and constant-region primers for alpha and beta. Separate chain-specific third strand synthesis with multiplexing indices produced the alpha and beta libraries. MiXCR, applied by TCRdb to the 5' RACE reads, yields one record per CDR3 protein. The sample includes fewer than 5,500 distinct CDR3 sequences, approximately 22% of them seen just once. Antiretroviral therapy had run roughly three months, about 14 weeks, before follow-up blood collection. Whole blood was used without fractionation, so all unsorted peripheral T cells were included. The RNA source was a 2.5 ml peripheral blood draw. The sample is drawn from a study of HIV-infected patients and healthy controls. Study-level findings and limits: HIV-infected repertoires had significantly higher mean Gini indices than controls, possibly reflecting oligoclonality. About three months of therapy was arguably too brief to observe immune reconstitution in treated samples.

In germline, CDR1 is MNHEY, CDR2 SMNVEV (reference sequence). The V and J ends lost 3 bases and 3 bases respectively, with 9 bases between them. This CDR3 region has 13 residues. Sequenced material: blood, taken during antiretroviral therapy. The chain carries TRBV27 and TRBJ2-7; no clear D gene. This clonotype originated in an adult with HIV infection. CDR3 coding DNA: TGTGCCAGCAGTTTTGGGGTTATCTACGAGCAGTACTTC. This codes for CASSFGVIYEQYF.